The present T cell receptor (beta chain) was sequenced within a study of cytotoxic CD8 clonotypes in ibrutinib-treated CLL. Study conclusions and caveats: On treatment, the uncommon public clonotypes contracted or remained stable. Clonality climbed at ibrutinib response, then dropped toward baseline at progression.

Depth targeted 1 in 200,000 to 1 in 1 million T cells, averaging roughly 9.3x coverage per clonotype. Data came from immunoSEQ multiplex PCR; TCRdb stores just in-frame clones and leaves some out. Among about 120,000 clones listed, more than 55% were seen once. Germline-derived CDR1 and CDR2 are MDHEN and SYDVKM. V was clipped by 7 bases and J by 4 bases, with 23 bases between them. This CDR3 comprises 17 residues. About this clone: What it binds is unknown.

Sequences were derived from PBMCs, sampled after 24 months of ibrutinib treatment. The V gene is TRBV28, the J gene TRBJ1-3; D perhaps matches TRBD1 (6 bases). This receptor was obtained from a human donor with chronic lymphocytic leukemia. The CDR3 DNA is TGTGCCAGCACTCCCTCCGGGGGCCCCGGGGCAGGAAACACCATATATTTT. Protein product: CASTPSGGPGAGNTIYF.